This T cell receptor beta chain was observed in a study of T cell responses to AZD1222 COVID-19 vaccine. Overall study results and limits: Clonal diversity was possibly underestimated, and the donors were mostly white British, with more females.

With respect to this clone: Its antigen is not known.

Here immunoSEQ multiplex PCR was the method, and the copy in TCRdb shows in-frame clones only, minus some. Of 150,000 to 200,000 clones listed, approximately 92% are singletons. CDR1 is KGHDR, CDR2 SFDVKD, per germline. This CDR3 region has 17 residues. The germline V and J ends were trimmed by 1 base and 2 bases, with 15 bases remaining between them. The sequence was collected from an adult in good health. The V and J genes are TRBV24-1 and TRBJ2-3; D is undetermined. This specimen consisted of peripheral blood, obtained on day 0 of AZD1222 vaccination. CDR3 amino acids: CATSDLGPASFTDTQYF. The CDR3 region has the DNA TGTGCCACCAGTGATTTAGGGCCAGCGTCCTTCACAGATACGCAGTATTTT.